The clone carrying this TCR beta chain came up a few times. In the source study's methods: Estimation of nucleated cell counts relied on the amplification of reference gene primers. The data were produced by immunoSEQ multiplex PCR, yet TCRdb's version contains in-frame clones alone and is incomplete. That table furnishes V, J and clone size, whereas the DNA furnished D and trimming. The repertoire includes 160,000 or so clones, about nine tenths of them detected once, and roughly 4% sits in the top ten. This specimen belongs to a study of blood T cell repertoires in COVID-19. Looking at the study overall: Both acute and convalescent COVID-19 samples were obtained from the United States, Italy and Spain. T cells, B-cell-depleted T cells, or PBMCs provided the cDNA or gDNA that served as material.

Trimming removed 5 bases at V and 1 base at J, with 11 bases between. The CDR3 runs to 14 residues. The germline V gene has CDR1 WNHNN and CDR2 SYGVQD (reference sequence). This receptor was obtained from a woman between 70 and 85 years old with acute or convalescent COVID-19. The chain recombines TRBV10-1 with TRBJ1-1; possibly TRBD1 for D (6 bases). Specimen: peripheral blood. The CDR3 sequence: CASSKQGKNTEAFF. The CDR3 DNA reads as TGCGCCAGCAGTAAACAGGGAAAGAACACTGAAGCTTTCTTT.